This TCR beta chain derives from a study of cytomegalovirus exposure and HLA in healthy donors. Background on the study: A data release that came early held roughly 90 million unique TCRs from HLA-typed donors. Study-wide findings and caveats: The authors assumed roughly uniform sequencing depth across donors for presence/absence analyses. HLA allele associations emerged for 15,000 to 20,000 TCR beta sequences in a later analysis, at 0.05 false discovery rate. Association of a missense DCLRE1C variant with TCR beta V- and J-gene trimming was reported in a later analysis.

The length of the CDR3 is 14 residues. Trimming removed 0 bases at V and 2 bases at J, with 10 bases between. Germline CDR1 and CDR2: GTSNPN and SVGIG (reference sequence). This clone was detected a few times. The antigen remains undetermined. It was with 60 Vbeta and 13 Jbeta primers that the PCR ran. Sequencing was performed with immunoSEQ multiplex PCR; in TCRdb, only in-frame clones are kept and a portion is missing. The sample consists of under 90,000 clones, about four fifths of them appearing once. This sequence originates from a man aged 40-50 years in good health and CMV-seronegative. This chain links TRBV30 with TRBJ1-2, with D uncertain. The specimen was PBMCs. This chain's CDR3 is CAWSVLTGNYGYTF. CDR3 DNA sequence: TGTGCCTGGAGTGTACTAACGGGGAACTATGGCTACACCTTC.